These T cell receptor beta chains were read from a single sample in a study of shared clonotypes between healthy human individuals. Some clones are missing from TCRdb's copy, which holds only in-frame ones; the method was immunoSEQ multiplex PCR. In the table there are fewer than 2.5 million clones, roughly 93% of which are singletons. Sequencing used naive CD4+ T cells from PBMCs. Receptors originate from a man aged 18 to 29 in good health. Some clones in this sample may be carry-over from other donors' samples. The CDR3 runs from the conserved cysteine through the conserved F or W. The D gene is left open where the match is weak. Rows may omit the clone size; those that give it use once, few, many or a size class.

cdr3_nt cdr3_aa v_call d_call clone_size j_call
TGTGCCAGCCGTCAGGCCGGGACTGGGTTCTACGAGCAGTACTTC CASRQAGTGFYEQYF TRBV25-1 - - TRBJ2-7
TGTGCCAGCAGCTTAGGTATCACCGGGGAGCTGTTTTTT CASSLGITGELFF TRBV7-7 - - TRBJ2-2
TGTGCCAGCAGTCCCGGGACACTGCGGGCAGAAGCTTTCTTT CASSPGTLRAEAFF TRBV28 - once TRBJ1-1
TGTGCCAGCAGCTTGGGACAGGGCCTAGATACGCAGTATTTT CASSLGQGLDTQYF TRBV5-6 TRBD1 once TRBJ2-3
TGTGCCAGCACGGAGGGACAGAACTATGGCTACACCTTC CASTEGQNYGYTF TRBV28 TRBD1 - TRBJ1-2
TGTGCCAGCAGCTACCGACTAGCGGGGAACTACGAGCAGTACTTC CASSYRLAGNYEQYF TRBV7-8 TRBD2 - TRBJ2-7
TGTGCCAGCAAAAGGACTAGCGGGCTCTACAATGAGCAGTTCTTC CASKRTSGLYNEQFF TRBV27 TRBD2 - TRBJ2-1
TGCGCCAGCAGCCAGCCCGGTCGTGTCAACGTCCTGACTTTC CASSQPGRVNVLTF TRBV4-1 - - TRBJ2-6
TGTGCCAGCAGCGGACAGAGCTACGAGCAGTACTTC CASSGQSYEQYF TRBV2 - - TRBJ2-7
TGTGCCAGCAGTTTCCGGGACAGATCTGGAAACACCATATATTTT CASSFRDRSGNTIYF TRBV6-6 TRBD1 - TRBJ1-3
TGTGCTAGTGGTTTGGACCCGGGGGGCTACAATGAGCAGTTCTTC CASGLDPGGYNEQFF TRBV12-5 TRBD2 once TRBJ2-1
TGCGCCAGCAGCTTACGGGAGGGGTACAATGAGCAGTTCTTC CASSLREGYNEQFF TRBV5-1 TRBD2 - TRBJ2-1
TGTGCCAGCAGTTTAGCTCCGAACACCGGGGAGCTGTTTTTT CASSLAPNTGELFF TRBV28 - - TRBJ2-2
TGTGCCAGCAGCCCCCTGTTTGGGGGCGGGACAGGGGACACCGGGGAGCTGTTTTTT CASSPLFGGGTGDTGELFF TRBV7-9 TRBD1 - TRBJ2-2
TGTGCCACGGGGAACACTGAAGCTTTCTTT CATGNTEAFF TRBV28 - few TRBJ1-1
TGTGCCAGCAGCTTAAGATCCGGGGAGCTGTTTTTT CASSLRSGELFF TRBV7-3 - - TRBJ2-2
TGCAGCGTATCAGGGGCCCGGGAGACCCAGTACTTC CSVSGARETQYF TRBV29-1 - - TRBJ2-5
TGTGCCAGCAGCATCCGGACTAGCGGGATTTACGAGCAGTACTTC CASSIRTSGIYEQYF TRBV7-2 TRBD2 - TRBJ2-7
TGCGCCAGCAGCTTCCAGGGGGCCGAAAACACCATATATTTT CASSFQGAENTIYF TRBV5-1 TRBD1 once TRBJ1-3
TGTGCCAGCAGTTCCCGCTATGGCTACACCTTC CASSSRYGYTF TRBV6-6 - - TRBJ1-2
TGCGCCAGCAGCTTCCCAGCGGGGGGAAATGAGCAGTTCTTC CASSFPAGGNEQFF TRBV5-1 TRBD2 - TRBJ2-1
TGTGCCAGCAGCGTAGAGGGCGACTCCTACAATGAGCAGTTCTTC CASSVEGDSYNEQFF TRBV9 - - TRBJ2-1
TGCGCCAGCAGCTTTAACACAGATACGCAGTATTTT CASSFNTDTQYF TRBV5-1 - few TRBJ2-3
TGTGCCAGCAGCACCGGGACTAGCGGGAGTAATGAGCAGTTCTTC CASSTGTSGSNEQFF TRBV7-2 TRBD2 - TRBJ2-1
TGTGCCAGCAGCACCACCCAGGATTCACCCCTCCACTTT CASSTTQDSPLHF TRBV9 - - TRBJ1-6
TGTGCCACCCGACAGGGGTTCGGTGTTACGCAGTATTTT CATRQGFGVTQYF TRBV27 TRBD1 - TRBJ2-3
TGTGCCAGTAGTATCGCCGGGGAGCTGTTTTTT CASSIAGELFF TRBV19 - - TRBJ2-2
TGTGCCAGCAGCTTATCCCCGTTAGGCCCACCGGCCTACGAGCAGTACTTC CASSLSPLGPPAYEQYF TRBV7-9 - once TRBJ2-7
TGTGCCAGCAGCTTGCTCCAGGGGAGATTGGAGACCCAGTACTTC CASSLLQGRLETQYF TRBV5-5 - - TRBJ2-5
TGTGCCATCAGTGTACTCCCCCAGGGACCTAATCAGCCCCAGCATTTT CAISVLPQGPNQPQHF TRBV10-3 - - TRBJ1-5
TGTGCCATCAGTTATGAGGACACCTATGGCTACACCTTC CAISYEDTYGYTF TRBV10-3 - - TRBJ1-2
TGTGCCAGCAGTGACAGGGGGAACACTGAAGCTTTCTTT CASSDRGNTEAFF TRBV6-5 TRBD1 - TRBJ1-1
TGCGCCAGCAGCTTGGAAGGCGGGAGTGAGACCCAGTACTTC CASSLEGGSETQYF TRBV5-1 TRBD2 - TRBJ2-5
TGCAGCGTTCAAACAGGGGGCGCAAACACTGAAGCTTTCTTT CSVQTGGANTEAFF TRBV29-1 TRBD1 - TRBJ1-1
TGCGCCAGCAGCCAGGCCCCCGGGCGGGAGTATGATGAGCAGTTCTTC CASSQAPGREYDEQFF TRBV4-1 TRBD2 - TRBJ2-1
TGTGCCAGCGGAGTCACAGATACGCAGTATTTT CASGVTDTQYF TRBV7-3 - - TRBJ2-3
TGTGCCAGTACCACCCCGGGGGGTAGAGTGGCCACTGAAGCTTTCTTT CASTTPGGRVATEAFF TRBV7-9 - - TRBJ1-1
TGTGCCAGTAGTATTAGGGGGAGGTCCTCTGAGCAGTTCTTC CASSIRGRSSEQFF TRBV19 - - TRBJ2-1
TGCGCCAGCAGCTCAGAACCTGGGGACGGATTCTCCTACGAGCAGTACTTC CASSSEPGDGFSYEQYF TRBV5-1 - - TRBJ2-7
TGTGCCAGCAGTAGCCAGGGGACCCAGTACTTC CASSSQGTQYF TRBV27 - - TRBJ2-5
TGTGCCAGCAGCCCGGGACAAGCCCTCTACGAGCAGTACTTC CASSPGQALYEQYF TRBV25-1 - - TRBJ2-7
TGTGCCAGCAGCTTAGGGCCTCTACCGTACAATGAGCAGTTCTTC CASSLGPLPYNEQFF TRBV7-2 - once TRBJ2-1
TGCGCCAGCAGCTTCTCTAGCGGCAGCTCCTACAATGAGCAGTTCTTC CASSFSSGSSYNEQFF TRBV5-1 TRBD2 - TRBJ2-1
TGCGCCAGCAGCTCCGGGACTAGCCTTTCCCTCGAGCAGTACTTC CASSSGTSLSLEQYF TRBV5-1 TRBD2 - TRBJ2-7
TGTGCCAGCAGCGGGGCCTACGAGCAGTACTTC CASSGAYEQYF TRBV5-5 - - TRBJ2-7
TGTGCCAGCAGCGCACCCCTACAGGAAAGCTCCTACAATGAGCAGTTCTTC CASSAPLQESSYNEQFF TRBV7-9 - - TRBJ2-1
TGTGCCAGCAGTGAACTGTTACTAGTCGAGACCCAGTACTTC CASSELLLVETQYF TRBV2 - - TRBJ2-5